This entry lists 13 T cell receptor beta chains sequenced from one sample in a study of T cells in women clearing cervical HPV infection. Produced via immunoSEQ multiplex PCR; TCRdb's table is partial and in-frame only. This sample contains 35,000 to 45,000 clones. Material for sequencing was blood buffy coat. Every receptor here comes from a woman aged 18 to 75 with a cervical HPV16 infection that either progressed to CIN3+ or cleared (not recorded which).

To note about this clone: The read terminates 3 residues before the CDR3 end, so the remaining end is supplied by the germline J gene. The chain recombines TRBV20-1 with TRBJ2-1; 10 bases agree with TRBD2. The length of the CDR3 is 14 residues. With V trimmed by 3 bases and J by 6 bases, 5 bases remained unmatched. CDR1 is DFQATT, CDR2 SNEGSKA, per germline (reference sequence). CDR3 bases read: TGCAGTGCTAGTATTAGCGGGAGGACCAATGAG. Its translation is CSASISGRTNE. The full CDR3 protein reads CSASISGRTNEQFF.

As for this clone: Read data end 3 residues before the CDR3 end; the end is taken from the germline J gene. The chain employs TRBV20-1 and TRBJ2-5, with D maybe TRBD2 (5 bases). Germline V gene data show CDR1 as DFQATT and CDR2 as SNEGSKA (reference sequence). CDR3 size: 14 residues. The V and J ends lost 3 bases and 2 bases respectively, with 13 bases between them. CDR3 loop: CSASRGQEQETQYF. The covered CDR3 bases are TGCAGTGCTAGCAGAGGGCAGGAACAAGAGACC.

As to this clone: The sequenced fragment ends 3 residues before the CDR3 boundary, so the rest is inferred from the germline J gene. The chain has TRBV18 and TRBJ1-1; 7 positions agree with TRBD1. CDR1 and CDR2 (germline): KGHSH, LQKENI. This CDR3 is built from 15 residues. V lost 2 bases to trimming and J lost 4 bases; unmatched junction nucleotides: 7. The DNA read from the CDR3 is TGTGCCAGCTCACCAAGACAGGGAGAGTCCACTGAA. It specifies CASSPRQGESTE. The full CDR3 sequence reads CASSPRQGESTEAFF.

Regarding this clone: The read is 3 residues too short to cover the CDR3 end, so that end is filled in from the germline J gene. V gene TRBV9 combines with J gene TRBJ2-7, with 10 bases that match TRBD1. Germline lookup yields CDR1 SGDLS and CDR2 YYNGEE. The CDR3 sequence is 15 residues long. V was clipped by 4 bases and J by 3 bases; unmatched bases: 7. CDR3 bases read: TGTGCCAGCAGCTTCGGACAGGGGGAGGGCTACGAG. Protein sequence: CASSFGQGEGYE. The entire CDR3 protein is CASSFGQGEGYEQYF.

CDR3 bases read: TGCAGTGCTAGAGCGGACAGGCGGCACGTC. Its translation is CSARADRRHV. In full, the CDR3 is CSARADRRHVLTF. The rearrangement joins TRBV20-1 to TRBJ2-6; 7 bases are shared with TRBD1. The read falls 3 residues short of the CDR3 end, and the missing part is taken from the germline J gene. The CDR3 spans 13 residues. The V gene's germline CDR1 is DFQATT and CDR2 SNEGSKA (reference sequence). J gave up 11 bases and V 1 base, and 5 bases lay outside the gene matches.

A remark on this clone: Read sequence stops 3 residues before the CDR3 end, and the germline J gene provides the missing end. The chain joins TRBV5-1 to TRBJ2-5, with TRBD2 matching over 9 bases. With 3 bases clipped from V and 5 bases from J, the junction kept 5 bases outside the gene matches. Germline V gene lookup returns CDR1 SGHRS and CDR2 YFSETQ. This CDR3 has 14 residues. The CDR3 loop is CASSSGLASETQYF. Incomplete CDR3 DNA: TGCGCCAGCAGCTCGGGACTAGCATCGGAGACC.

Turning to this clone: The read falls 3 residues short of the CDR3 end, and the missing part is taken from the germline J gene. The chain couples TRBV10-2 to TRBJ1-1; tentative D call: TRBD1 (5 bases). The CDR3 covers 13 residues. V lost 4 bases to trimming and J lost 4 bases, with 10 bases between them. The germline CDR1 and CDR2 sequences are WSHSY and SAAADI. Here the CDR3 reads CASSGGGATEAFF. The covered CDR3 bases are TGCGCCAGCAGTGGCGGCGGGGCCACTGAA.

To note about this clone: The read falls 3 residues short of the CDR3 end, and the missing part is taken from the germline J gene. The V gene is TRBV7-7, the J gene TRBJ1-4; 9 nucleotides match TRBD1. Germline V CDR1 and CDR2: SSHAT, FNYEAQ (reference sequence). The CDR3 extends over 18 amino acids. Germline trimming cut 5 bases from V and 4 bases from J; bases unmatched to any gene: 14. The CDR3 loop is CASSPPVWDRAFNEKLFF. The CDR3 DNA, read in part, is TGTGCCAGCAGCCCCCCTGTGTGGGACAGGGCCTTTAATGAAAAA.

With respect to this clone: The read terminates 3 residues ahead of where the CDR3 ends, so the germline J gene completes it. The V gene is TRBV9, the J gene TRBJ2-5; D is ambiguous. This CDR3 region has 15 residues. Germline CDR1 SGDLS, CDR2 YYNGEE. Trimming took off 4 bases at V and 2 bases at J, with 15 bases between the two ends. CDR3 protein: CASSITPRWQETQYF. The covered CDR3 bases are TGTGCCAGCAGCATAACCCCCCGGTGGCAAGAGACC.

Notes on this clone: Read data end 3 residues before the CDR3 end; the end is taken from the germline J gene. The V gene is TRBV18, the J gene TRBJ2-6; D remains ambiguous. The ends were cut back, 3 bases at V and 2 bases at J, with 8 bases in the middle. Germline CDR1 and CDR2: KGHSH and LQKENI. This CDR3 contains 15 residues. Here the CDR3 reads CASSPSRAGANVLTF. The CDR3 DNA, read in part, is TGTGCCAGCTCACCGTCTAGAGCTGGGGCCAACGTC.

CDR3 amino acids: CSARDPNRDVGETQYF. The CDR3 DNA, read in part, is TGCAGTGCTAGAGATCCTAACAGGGATGTGGGGGAGACC. The chain combines TRBV20-1 with TRBJ2-5, with a possible D match to TRBD1 (6 bases). The CDR3 end is not reached by the read, which stops 3 residues before it; the germline J gene fills it in. The CDR3 consists of 16 residues. V was pared by 0 bases and J by 5 bases, with 19 bases between. Per germline, CDR1 DFQATT and CDR2 SNEGSKA (reference sequence).

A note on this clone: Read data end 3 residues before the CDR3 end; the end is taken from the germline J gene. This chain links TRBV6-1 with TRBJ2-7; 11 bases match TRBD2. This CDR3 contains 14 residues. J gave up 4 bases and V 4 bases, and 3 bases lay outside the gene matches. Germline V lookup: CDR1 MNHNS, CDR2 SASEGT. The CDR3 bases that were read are TGTGCCAGCAGTGCTAGCGGGGGGAAGTACGAG. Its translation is CASSASGGKYE. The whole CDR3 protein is CASSASGGKYEQYF.

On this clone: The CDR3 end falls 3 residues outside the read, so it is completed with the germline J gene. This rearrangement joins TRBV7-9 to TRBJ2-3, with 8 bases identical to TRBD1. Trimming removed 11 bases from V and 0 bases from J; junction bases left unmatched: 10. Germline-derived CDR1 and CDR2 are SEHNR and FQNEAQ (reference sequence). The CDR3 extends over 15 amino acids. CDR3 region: CAGSQGARSTDTQYF. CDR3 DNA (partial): TGTGCCGGATCCCAGGGGGCGCGAAGCACAGATACG.